This TCR beta chain was captured in a study of regulatory T cells in long-lasting Graves disease. Arm-PCR with iRepertoire HTBI primers amplified the CDR3 regions for these TCR beta libraries. TCRdb recomputed calls from the multiplex PCR reads with MiXCR, one row per CDR3 protein. This table has 350,000 to 550,000 distinct CDR3 sequences, 16% appearing once. Trimming at V came to 5 bases and at J to 0 bases, leaving 15 bases not matched to a gene. From germline, CDR1 is MNHNS and CDR2 SASEGT. The CDR3 has 19 residues. The time point here: newly diagnosed GD, antithyroid drugs for less than 3 months. With RNA extracted from PBMCs as input, the TCR library was made. These records were also assigned to another study, of T cells in Graves' hyperthyroidism and ophthalmopathy.

The V call is TRBV6-1, the J call TRBJ1-5; 8 bases fit TRBD1. The sequence was collected from a woman between 18 and 29 years old with Graves disease. Material: peripheral blood mononuclear cells (PBMCs), obtained at new diagnosis, from a patient treated with antithyroid drugs. The CDR3 region is CASSQTQGAGRYSNQPQHF. CDR3 nucleotides: TGTGCCAGCAGTCAAACCCAGGGGGCCGGAAGATATAGCAATCAGCCCCAGCATTTT.